This TCR beta chain was profiled in a study of cytomegalovirus exposure and HLA in healthy donors. Study results and caveats: Reported findings show TCR beta sequences accurately forecast HLA-A and HLA-B alleles in most subjects.

The CDR3 length is 14 residues. Germline V CDR1 and CDR2: MNHEY, SVGAGI. The trim removed 5 bases at V and 8 bases at J, leaving 7 bases unmatched. Amplification used 60 Vbeta primers and 13 Jbeta primers. Clones were sequenced by immunoSEQ multiplex PCR, and TCRdb holds only the in-frame ones, with some missing. The sample totals just over 200,000 clones. A word on this clone: Its antigen is unidentified.

Specimen: PBMCs. V and J are TRBV6-5 and TRBJ2-1; TRBD1 agrees at 9 bases. This clonotype originated in a girl aged 2 to 10 in good health and CMV-seropositive. The CDR3 loop reads CASSTGTGIYEQFF. CDR3 nucleotide sequence: TGTGCCAGCAGTACCGGGACAGGGATCTATGAGCAGTTCTTC.